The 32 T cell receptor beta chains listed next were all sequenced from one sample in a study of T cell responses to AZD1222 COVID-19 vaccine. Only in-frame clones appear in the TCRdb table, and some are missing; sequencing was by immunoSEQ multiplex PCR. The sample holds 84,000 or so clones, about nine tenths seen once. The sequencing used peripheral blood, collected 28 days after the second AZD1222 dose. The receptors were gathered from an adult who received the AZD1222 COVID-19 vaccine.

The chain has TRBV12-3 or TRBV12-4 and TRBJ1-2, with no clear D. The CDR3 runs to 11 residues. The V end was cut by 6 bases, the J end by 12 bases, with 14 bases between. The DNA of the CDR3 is TGTGCCAGCAGCCAGGACTGGACTCACACCTTC. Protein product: CASSQDWTHTF.

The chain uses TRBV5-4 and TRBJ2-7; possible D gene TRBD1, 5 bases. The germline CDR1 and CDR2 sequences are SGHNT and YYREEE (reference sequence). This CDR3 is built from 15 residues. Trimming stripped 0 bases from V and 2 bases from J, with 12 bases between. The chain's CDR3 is CASSLATGLPYEQYF. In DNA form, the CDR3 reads TGTGCCAGCAGCTTGGCAACAGGCCTTCCCTACGAGCAGTACTTC.

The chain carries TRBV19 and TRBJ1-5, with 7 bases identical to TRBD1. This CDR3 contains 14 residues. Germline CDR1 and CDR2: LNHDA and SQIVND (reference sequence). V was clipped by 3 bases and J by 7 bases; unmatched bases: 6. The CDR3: CASSIPGGKQPQHF. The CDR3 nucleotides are TGTGCCAGTAGTATTCCAGGGGGGAAGCAGCCCCAGCATTTT.

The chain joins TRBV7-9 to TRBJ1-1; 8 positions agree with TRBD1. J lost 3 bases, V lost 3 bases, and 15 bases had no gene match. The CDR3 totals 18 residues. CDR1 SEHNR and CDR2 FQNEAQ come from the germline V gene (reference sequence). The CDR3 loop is CASSFSREAGGLDTEAFF. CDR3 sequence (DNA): TGTGCCAGCAGCTTCTCAAGGGAGGCAGGGGGCCTGGACACTGAAGCTTTCTTT.

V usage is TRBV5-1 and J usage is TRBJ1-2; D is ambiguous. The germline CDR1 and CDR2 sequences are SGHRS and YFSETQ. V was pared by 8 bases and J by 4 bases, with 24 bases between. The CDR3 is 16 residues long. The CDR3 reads CASSPVAEKIIYGYTF. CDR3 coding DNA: TGCGCCAGTTCCCCCGTCGCCGAAAAGATAATCTATGGCTACACCTTC.

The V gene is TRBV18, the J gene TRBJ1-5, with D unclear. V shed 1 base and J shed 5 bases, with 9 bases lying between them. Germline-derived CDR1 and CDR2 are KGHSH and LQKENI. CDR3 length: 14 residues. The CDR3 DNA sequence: TGTGCCAGCTCACCACAAACCATAGATCAGCCCCAGCATTTT. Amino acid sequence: CASSPQTIDQPQHF.

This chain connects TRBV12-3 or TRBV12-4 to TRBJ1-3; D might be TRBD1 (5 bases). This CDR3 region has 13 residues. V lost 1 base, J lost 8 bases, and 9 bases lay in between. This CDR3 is CASSLGQGDTIYF. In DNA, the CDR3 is TGTGCCAGCAGTTTAGGGCAGGGAGACACCATATATTTT.

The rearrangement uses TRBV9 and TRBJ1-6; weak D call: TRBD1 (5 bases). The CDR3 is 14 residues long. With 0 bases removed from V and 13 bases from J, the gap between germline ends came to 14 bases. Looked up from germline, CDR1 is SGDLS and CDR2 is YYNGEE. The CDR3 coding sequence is TGTGCCAGCAGCGTAGCACCTTTGGGGGAGCCCCTCCACTTT. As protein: CASSVAPLGEPLHF.

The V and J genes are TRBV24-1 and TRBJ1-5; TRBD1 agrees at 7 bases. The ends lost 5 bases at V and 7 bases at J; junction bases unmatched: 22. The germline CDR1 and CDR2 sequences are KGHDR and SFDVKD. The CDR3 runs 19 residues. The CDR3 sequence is CATSGSQTTPTGLGQPQHF. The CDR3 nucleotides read TGTGCCACCAGTGGTTCTCAAACGACCCCGACAGGGTTGGGACAGCCCCAGCATTTT.

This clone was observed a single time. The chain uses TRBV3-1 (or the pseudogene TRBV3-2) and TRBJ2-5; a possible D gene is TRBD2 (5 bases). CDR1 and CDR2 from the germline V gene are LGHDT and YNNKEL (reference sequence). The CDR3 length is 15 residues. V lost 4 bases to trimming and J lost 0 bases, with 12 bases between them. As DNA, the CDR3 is TGTGCCAGCAGCCCAATGAGCGGTTACCAAGAGACCCAGTACTTC. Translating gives CASSPMSGYQETQYF.

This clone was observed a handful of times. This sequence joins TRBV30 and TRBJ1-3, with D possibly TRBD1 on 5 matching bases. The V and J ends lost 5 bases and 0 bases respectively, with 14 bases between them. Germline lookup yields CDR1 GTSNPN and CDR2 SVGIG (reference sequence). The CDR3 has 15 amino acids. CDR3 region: CAWFPTARSGNTIYF. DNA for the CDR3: TGTGCCTGGTTCCCGACAGCTCGCTCTGGAAACACCATATATTTT.

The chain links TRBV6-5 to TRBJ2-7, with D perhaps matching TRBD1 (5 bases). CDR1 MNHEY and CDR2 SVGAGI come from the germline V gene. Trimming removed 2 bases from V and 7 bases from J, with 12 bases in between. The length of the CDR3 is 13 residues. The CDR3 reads CASSYTGVGEQYF. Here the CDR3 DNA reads TGTGCCAGCAGTTACACAGGTGTTGGGGAGCAGTACTTC.

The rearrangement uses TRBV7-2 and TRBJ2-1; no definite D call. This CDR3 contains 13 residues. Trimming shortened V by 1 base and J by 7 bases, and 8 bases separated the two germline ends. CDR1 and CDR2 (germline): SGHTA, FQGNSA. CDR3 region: CASSLVLENEQFF. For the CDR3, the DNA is TGTGCCAGCAGCTTAGTACTGGAGAATGAGCAGTTCTTC.

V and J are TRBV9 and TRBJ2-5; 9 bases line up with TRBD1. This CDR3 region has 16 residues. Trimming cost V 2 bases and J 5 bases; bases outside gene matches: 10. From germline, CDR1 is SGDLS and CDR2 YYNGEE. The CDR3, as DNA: TGTGCCAGCAGCGTGGTGGGACAGGGAGTACGGGAGACCCAGTACTTC. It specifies CASSVVGQGVRETQYF.

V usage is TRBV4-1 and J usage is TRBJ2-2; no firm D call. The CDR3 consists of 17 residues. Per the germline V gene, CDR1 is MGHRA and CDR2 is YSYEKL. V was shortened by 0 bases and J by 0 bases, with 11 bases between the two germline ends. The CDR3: CASSQDWQFSNTGELFF. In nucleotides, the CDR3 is TGCGCCAGCAGCCAAGATTGGCAGTTCTCGAACACCGGGGAGCTGTTTTTT.

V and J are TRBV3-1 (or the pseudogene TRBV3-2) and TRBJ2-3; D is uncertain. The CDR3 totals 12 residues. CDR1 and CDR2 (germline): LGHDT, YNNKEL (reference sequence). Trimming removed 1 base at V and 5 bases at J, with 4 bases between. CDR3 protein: CASSQVQDTQYF. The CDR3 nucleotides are TGTGCCAGCAGCCAAGTCCAAGATACGCAGTATTTT.

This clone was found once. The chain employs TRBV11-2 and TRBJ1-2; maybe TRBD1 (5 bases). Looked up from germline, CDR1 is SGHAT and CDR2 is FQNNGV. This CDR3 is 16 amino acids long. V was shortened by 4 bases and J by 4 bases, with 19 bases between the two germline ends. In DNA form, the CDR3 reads TGTGCCAGCAGCTCCGTCCTATTCTTTAGGGGCTATGGCTACACCTTC. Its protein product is CASSSVLFFRGYGYTF.

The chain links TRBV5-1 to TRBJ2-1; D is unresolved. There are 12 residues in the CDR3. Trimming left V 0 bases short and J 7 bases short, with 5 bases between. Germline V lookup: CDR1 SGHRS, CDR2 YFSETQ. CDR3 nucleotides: TGCGCCAGCAGCTTGGACTTAAATGAGCAGTTCTTC. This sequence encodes CASSLDLNEQFF.

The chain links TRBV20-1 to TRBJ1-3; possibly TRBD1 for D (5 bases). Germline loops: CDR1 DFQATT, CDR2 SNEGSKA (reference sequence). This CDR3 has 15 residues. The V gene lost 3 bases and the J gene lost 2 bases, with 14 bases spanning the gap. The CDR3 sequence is CSASLWGSTGNTIYF. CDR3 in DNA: TGCAGTGCTAGTTTGTGGGGGAGCACTGGAAACACCATATATTTT.

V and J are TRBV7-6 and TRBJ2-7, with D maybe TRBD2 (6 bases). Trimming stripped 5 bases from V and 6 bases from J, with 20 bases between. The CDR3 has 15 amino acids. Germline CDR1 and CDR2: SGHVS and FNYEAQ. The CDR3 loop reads CASSPRGGGSGEQYF. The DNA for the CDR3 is TGTGCCAGCAGCCCAAGGGGAGGAGGATCTGGCGAGCAGTACTTC.

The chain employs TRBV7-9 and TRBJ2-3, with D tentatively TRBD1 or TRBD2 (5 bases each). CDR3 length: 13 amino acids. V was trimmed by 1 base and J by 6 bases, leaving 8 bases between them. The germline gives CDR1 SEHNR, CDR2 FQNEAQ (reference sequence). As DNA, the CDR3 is TGTGCCAGCAGCTTAGGAGGGGCGGATACGCAGTATTTT. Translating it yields CASSLGGADTQYF.

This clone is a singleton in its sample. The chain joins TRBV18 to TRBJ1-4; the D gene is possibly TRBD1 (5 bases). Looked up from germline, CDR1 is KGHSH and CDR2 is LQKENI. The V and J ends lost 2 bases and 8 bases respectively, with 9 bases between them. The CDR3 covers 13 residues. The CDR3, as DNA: TGTGCCAGCTCACCAGGGACCAAGGAAAAACTGTTTTTT. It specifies CASSPGTKEKLFF.

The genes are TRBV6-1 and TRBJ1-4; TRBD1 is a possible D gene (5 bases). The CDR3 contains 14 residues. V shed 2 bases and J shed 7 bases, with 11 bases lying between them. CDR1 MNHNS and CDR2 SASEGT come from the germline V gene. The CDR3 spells CASSELGLSEKLFF. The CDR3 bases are TGTGCCAGCAGTGAATTGGGACTCAGTGAAAAACTGTTTTTT.

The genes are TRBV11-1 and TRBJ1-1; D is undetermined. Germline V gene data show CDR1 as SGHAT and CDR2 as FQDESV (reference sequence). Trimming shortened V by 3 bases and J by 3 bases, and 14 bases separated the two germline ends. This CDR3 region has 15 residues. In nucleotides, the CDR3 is TGTGCCAGCAGCTTTTCCACCCTTCCCGACACTGAAGCTTTCTTT. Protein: CASSFSTLPDTEAFF.

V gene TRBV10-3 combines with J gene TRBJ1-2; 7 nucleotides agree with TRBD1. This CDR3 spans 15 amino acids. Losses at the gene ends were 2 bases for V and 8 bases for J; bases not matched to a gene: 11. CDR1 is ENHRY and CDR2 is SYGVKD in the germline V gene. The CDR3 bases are TGTGCCATCAGTGAGCGACAGGGAGGAGGCGAGGGCTACACCTTC. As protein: CAISERQGGGEGYTF.

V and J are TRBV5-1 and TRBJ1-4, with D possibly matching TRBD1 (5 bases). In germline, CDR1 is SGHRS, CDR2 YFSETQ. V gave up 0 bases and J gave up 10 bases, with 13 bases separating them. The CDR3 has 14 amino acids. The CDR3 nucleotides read TGCGCCAGCAGCTTGGGGCAGGGACTAGGAAAACTGTTTTTT. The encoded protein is CASSLGQGLGKLFF.

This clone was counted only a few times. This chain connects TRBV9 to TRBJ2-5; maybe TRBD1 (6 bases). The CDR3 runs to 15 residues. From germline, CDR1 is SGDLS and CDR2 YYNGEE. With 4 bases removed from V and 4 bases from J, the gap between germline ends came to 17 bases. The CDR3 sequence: CASSKGLQGRETQYF. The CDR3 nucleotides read TGTGCCAGCAGCAAGGGGCTCCAGGGGCGAGAGACCCAGTACTTC. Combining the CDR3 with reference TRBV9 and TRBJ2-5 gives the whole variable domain DSGVTQTPKHLITATGQRVTLRCSPRSGDLSVYWYQQSLDQGLQFLIQYYNGEERAKGNILERFSAQQFPDLHSELNLSSLELGDSALYFCASSKGLQGRETQYFGPGTRLLVL.

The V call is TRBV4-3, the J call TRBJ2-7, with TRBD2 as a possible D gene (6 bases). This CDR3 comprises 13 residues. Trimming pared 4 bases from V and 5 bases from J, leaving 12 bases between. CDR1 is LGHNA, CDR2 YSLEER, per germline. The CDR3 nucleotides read TGCGCCAGCAGCCCCGGACTATTGAACGAGCAGTACTTC. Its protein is CASSPGLLNEQYF.

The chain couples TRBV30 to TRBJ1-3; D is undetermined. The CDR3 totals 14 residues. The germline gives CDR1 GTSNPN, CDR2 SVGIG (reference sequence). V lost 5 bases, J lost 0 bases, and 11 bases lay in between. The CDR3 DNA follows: TGTGCCTGGGGGAGCAGTCCCTCTGGAAACACCATATATTTT. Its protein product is CAWGSSPSGNTIYF.

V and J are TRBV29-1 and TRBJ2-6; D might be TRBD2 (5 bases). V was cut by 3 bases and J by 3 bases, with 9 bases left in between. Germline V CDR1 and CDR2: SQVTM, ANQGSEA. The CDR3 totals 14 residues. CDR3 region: CSVEIGLGANVLTF. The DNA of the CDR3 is TGCAGCGTTGAGATCGGACTTGGGGCCAACGTCCTGACTTTC.

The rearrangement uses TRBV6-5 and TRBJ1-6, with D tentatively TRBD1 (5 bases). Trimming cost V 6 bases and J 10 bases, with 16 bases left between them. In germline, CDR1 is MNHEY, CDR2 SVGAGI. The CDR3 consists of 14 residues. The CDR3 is CASRPWEGRSPLHF. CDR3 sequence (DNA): TGTGCCAGCAGGCCCTGGGAGGGGCGCTCACCCCTCCACTTT.

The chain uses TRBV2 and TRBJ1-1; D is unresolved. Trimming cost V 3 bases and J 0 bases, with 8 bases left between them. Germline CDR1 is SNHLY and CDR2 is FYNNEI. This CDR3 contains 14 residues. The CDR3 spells CASSDSRMNTEAFF. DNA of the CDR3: TGTGCCAGCAGTGATAGCCGCATGAACACTGAAGCTTTCTTT. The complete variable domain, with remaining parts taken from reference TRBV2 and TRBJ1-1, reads EPEVTQTPSHQVTQMGQEVILRCVPISNHLYFYWYRQILGQKVEFLVSFYNNEISEKSEIFDDQFSVERPDGSNFTLKIRSTKLEDSAMYFCASSDSRMNTEAFFGQGTRLTVV.